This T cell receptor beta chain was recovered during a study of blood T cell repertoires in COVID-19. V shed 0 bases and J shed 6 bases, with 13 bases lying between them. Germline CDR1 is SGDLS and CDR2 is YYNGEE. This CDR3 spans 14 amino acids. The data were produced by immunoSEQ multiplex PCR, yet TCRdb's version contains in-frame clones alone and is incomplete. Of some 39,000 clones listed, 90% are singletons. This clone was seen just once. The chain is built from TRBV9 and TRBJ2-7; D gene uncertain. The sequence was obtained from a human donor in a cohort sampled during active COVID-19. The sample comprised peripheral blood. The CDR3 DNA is TGTGCCAGCAGCGTAGACGCAGGCTTGAGCGAGCAGTACTTC. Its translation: CASSVDAGLSEQYF.